This TCR beta chain was profiled in a study of cytotoxic CD8 clonotypes in ibrutinib-treated CLL. Study background: Outcomes included around 25 partial and 2 complete responses; after median 68 months, roughly 14 stayed remitted and some twelve progressed. General study findings and limits: A rise in clonality was seen at ibrutinib response, and a fall back toward baseline was seen at progression. Exceeding age-matched healthy donors, baseline clonality also tracked the counts of circulating CD8+ T cells.

Some clones are missing from TCRdb's copy, which holds only in-frame ones; the method was immunoSEQ multiplex PCR. The data hold about 310,000 clones, with around four fifths observed a single time. V was clipped by 3 bases and J by 5 bases; unmatched bases: 8. The germline CDR1 and CDR2 sequences are SQVTM and ANQGSEA. This CDR3 is 14 amino acids long. Comments on this clone: Its antigen is unidentified.

The genes are TRBV29-1 and TRBJ1-2, with 8 nucleotides matching TRBD1. The sequence was collected from a human donor with chronic lymphocytic leukemia. Sequences were derived from PBMCs, sampled before ibrutinib treatment. CDR3 sequence: CSVDIPRGPYGYTF. CDR3 bases: TGCAGCGTTGATATACCCAGGGGGCCTTATGGCTACACCTTC.